The clone carrying this T cell receptor beta chain was counted only a few times. This CDR3 comprises 16 residues. CDR1 SGDLS and CDR2 YYNGEE come from the germline V gene. The J segment lost 2 bases and the V segment lost 4 bases, leaving 12 bases of the junction unmatched. Isolation of PBMCs was performed on 8 to 10 ml fresh peripheral blood. These data belong to a study of T cells in Graves' hyperthyroidism and ophthalmopathy. Amplification of TCR beta CDR3 regions was performed using RNA transcripts as template. An initial round of RT-PCR targeting the TCR CDR3 relied on the HTBI primer set. TCRdb used MiXCR to reprocess the multiplex PCR reads, holding one entry per CDR3 protein. The sample lists about 350,000 distinct CDR3 sequences, more than 11% occurring once.

The chain joins TRBV9 to TRBJ2-7, with 7 bases aligning to TRBD1. Sequences were obtained from blood. This receptor was identified in a woman under 40 with Graves' hyperthyroidism. The CDR3, as DNA: TGTGCCAGCAGCCGAAGTCTCCGGGACAGTCCCTACGAGCAGTACTTC. The encoded protein is CASSRSLRDSPYEQYF. Using reference TRBV9 and TRBJ2-7 for the parts outside the CDR3, the full variable domain is DSGVTQTPKHLITATGQRVTLRCSPRSGDLSVYWYQQSLDQGLQFLIQYYNGEERAKGNILERFSAQQFPDLHSELNLSSLELGDSALYFCASSRSLRDSPYEQYFGPGTRLTVT.